One and the same sample provided the 12 T cell receptor beta chains below, sequenced in a study of chemoradiotherapy in HPV16-positive cancers. Data came from immunoSEQ multiplex PCR; TCRdb stores just in-frame clones and leaves some out. The profile shows about 10,000 clones, roughly 83% of them singletons. Specimen: blood, collected from a patient who underwent chemoradiotherapy. The receptors originated from a human donor with HPV-associated anogenital cancer.

The CDR3 DNA reads as TGTGCCATCAGTGAGAGGGACACCTACGAGCAGTACTTC. It yields the protein CAISERDTYEQYF. The V gene is TRBV10-3, the J gene TRBJ2-7, with D maybe TRBD1 (6 bases). The CDR3 has 13 residues. V lost 2 bases and J lost 2, with 7 bases in between. Germline V CDR1 and CDR2: ENHRY, SYGVKD.

The V and J genes are TRBV7-8 and TRBJ2-1; 8 nucleotides match TRBD2. V gave up 1 base and J gave up 0 bases; unmatched junction bases: 11. From germline, CDR1 is SGHVS and CDR2 FQNEAQ. This CDR3 contains 19 residues. CDR3 sequence: CASSLVSLPGGDSYNEQFF. The CDR3, as DNA: TGTGCCAGCAGCTTAGTGTCGTTGCCCGGGGGGGACTCCTACAATGAGCAGTTCTTC.

The gene calls are TRBV19 and TRBJ1-3; 7 bases are shared with TRBD1. Germline assignment: CDR1 LNHDA and CDR2 SQIVND (reference sequence). The V gene end was trimmed by 6 bases and the J gene end by 3 bases; junction bases not matched to a gene: 5. The CDR3 contains 14 residues. CDR3 residues: CASSSGQLGNTIYF. As DNA, the CDR3 is TGTGCCAGTAGCTCGGGACAGCTTGGAAACACCATATATTTT.

In its sample, this clone was seen a few times. The rearrangement links TRBV4-1 to TRBJ2-7; tentative D call: TRBD1 (6 bases). Germline V lookup: CDR1 MGHRA, CDR2 YSYEKL. CDR3 length: 15 residues. Trimming pared 4 bases from V and 0 bases from J, leaving 13 bases between. CDR3 nucleotides: TGCGCCAGCAGCCCCAGGGGCGCTAGCTCCTACGAGCAGTACTTC. Its translation is CASSPRGASSYEQYF.

The chain employs TRBV6-1 and TRBJ1-2; 9 bases fit TRBD1. V gave up 8 bases and J gave up 6 bases; unmatched junction bases: 10. CDR1 is MNHNS, CDR2 SASEGT, per germline. This CDR3 is built from 14 residues. CDR3 residues: CASERDRVLHGYTF. The CDR3 DNA is TGTGCCAGCGAACGGGACAGGGTGCTACATGGCTACACCTTC.

The chain uses TRBV19 and TRBJ2-3; the D is unclear. The V end lost 6 bases, the J end lost 0 bases, and 10 bases lay between the germline ends. The CDR3 has 14 residues. Germline CDR1 and CDR2: LNHDA and SQIVND (reference sequence). The CDR3 DNA reads as TGTGCCAGTAGAGTTCTGGGGAGCACAGATACGCAGTATTTT. Translation gives CASRVLGSTDTQYF.

The chain recombines TRBV6-1 with TRBJ1-2, with D perhaps TRBD1 (6 bases). CDR1 is MNHNS and CDR2 is SASEGT in the germline V gene. The CDR3 runs 11 residues. V lost 3 bases and J lost 11, with 10 bases in between. CDR3 region: CASSDFRGYTF. The CDR3 region has the DNA TGTGCCAGCAGTGATTTCAGGGGTTACACCTTC.

This clone was picked up a small number of times. This sequence joins TRBV5-1 and TRBJ2-5, with D possibly called TRBD1 or TRBD2 (5 bases each). The CDR3 consists of 15 residues. V lost 4 bases and J 0 bases, leaving 13 bases between the germline ends. Per the germline V gene, CDR1 is SGHRS and CDR2 is YFSETQ. The CDR3: CASSPGPSYQETQYF. CDR3 nucleotides: TGCGCCAGCAGCCCGGGGCCCTCGTACCAAGAGACCCAGTACTTC.

The V and J genes are TRBV5-1 and TRBJ1-1; no clear D gene. CDR1 SGHRS and CDR2 YFSETQ come from the germline V gene. This CDR3 comprises 14 residues. V was clipped by 1 base and J by 1 base, with 8 bases between them. Written as DNA, the CDR3 is TGCGCCAGCAGCTTGAAGGCTCCGAACACTGAAGCTTTCTTT. Its translation is CASSLKAPNTEAFF.

CDR3 bases: TGTGCCATCAGATTTGGGGGGGGCTATGGCTACACCTTC. It yields the protein CAIRFGGGYGYTF. V usage is TRBV10-3 and J usage is TRBJ1-2, with D perhaps TRBD1 (5 bases). The V gene lost 6 bases and the J gene lost 4 bases, with 12 bases spanning the gap. There are 13 residues in the CDR3. CDR1 is ENHRY and CDR2 is SYGVKD in the germline V gene.

This clone was recorded a few times. The chain joins TRBV28 to TRBJ1-2, with a tentative D call TRBD1 (5 bases). Trimming shortened V by 7 bases and J by 8 bases, and 11 bases separated the two germline ends. Per the germline V gene, CDR1 is MDHEN and CDR2 is SYDVKM. This CDR3 has 11 residues. Written as DNA, the CDR3 is TGTGCCAGCAAACAGGAGGGCGGCTACACCTTC. As protein: CASKQEGGYTF.

J is TRBJ1-1 and V is TRBV13; D possibly corresponds to TRBD1 (6 bases). Trimming took off 1 base at V and 8 bases at J, with 14 bases between the two ends. Germline V lookup: CDR1 PRHDT, CDR2 FYEKMQ (reference sequence). The CDR3 is 14 amino acids. The CDR3 DNA is TGTGCCAGCAGCTTAGAGGGGGGTGGTTTCGAAGCTTTCTTT. Translating it yields CASSLEGGGFEAFF.